Sequencing of this TCR beta chain was carried out in a study of T cells after yellow fever vaccination (dated by TCRdb to 2018 to 2020). General notes on the study: Libraries from fractions with low cell numbers were prepared with the SMART-Seq v4 Ultra Low Input RNA kit. Two healthy male donors, one aged 18 to 29 and one aged 30 to 40 years, were included in the cohort. To track T-cell clones before and after primary and booster YFV17D yellow fever vaccination, bulk TCR alpha and beta repertoires were sequenced longitudinally. Bulk PBMC replicates and cell subsets were isolated from blood drawn at multiple timepoints before and after both primary and secondary immunization. The paper's findings and limits, for the study overall: Compared with the primary T-cell response, the secondary T-cell response was faster but weaker, reaching its peak on day 5 rather than on day 15. Computational filtering was required because FACS-sorted repertoires could contain abundant contaminating clonotypes from the bulk population. Most clones expanded after primary vaccination (around 97% of CD4 and around 88% of CD8) were re-detected after the booster, suggesting that broad memory maintenance occurred. The study included only a couple of donors, which limits how far the findings can be generalized. A small share of clonotypes was detected in both CD4 and CD8 compartments, with the overlap likely arising from convergent recombination.

TCR cDNA was synthesized by 5'RACE template switching, which introduced a universal primer site and unique molecular identifiers. cDNA synthesis was primed from both the TCR alpha and TCR beta constant segments. Libraries were amplified in two PCR steps, with sample barcodes and sequencing adapters added in the second step. Libraries were sequenced on Illumina HiSeq 2500 (2x100 bp) or NovaSeq (2x150 bp). The paper's data handling went like this. MIGEC handled demultiplexing of reads and collapsing into UMI consensus sequences, while MiXCR performed V(D)J alignment. Vaccine-responding clonotypes were identified with edgeR using replicate PBMC samples, with FDR below 0.01 and a log2 fold change above 5 up to day 15 being required. Each bulk clonotype was labeled CD4 or CD8 based on which sequenced repertoire, CD4 or CD8, contained the clonotype at higher abundance. The public sequencing data were trimmed at Q25 with fastp and processed into clonotypes with MiXCR by TCRdb, which kept only in-frame beta chains. Each entry is one CDR3 protein sequence, shown with its most common DNA and genes. For this entry, the V and J calls and clone size follow TCRdb and not the study's own pipeline. This sample lists 320,000 or so distinct CDR3 sequences; roughly 8.6% were detected once. Around 17% of the sample is taken by the ten largest.

In regard to this clonotype: It has no known antigen specificity. No much larger clonotype is one base removed from it; base qualities were not supplied.

The CDR3 measures 15 amino acids from cysteine to phenylalanine. The kept DNA is CDR3 alone, 45 bases in frame from the first base. CDR1 and CDR2 are read off the germline V gene (reference sequence) as SGHNT and YYREEE. V is clipped by 1 base and J by 1 base, and the sequence between their germline boundaries is 10 bases long. The sample's treatment or condition label is to be understood as: live attenuated yellow fever vaccine strain. At each blood-draw timepoint, two biological replicates of bulk PBMCs were collected. PBMCs were isolated from peripheral blood using a standard Ficoll-Paque protocol. TriZol was used to extract RNA from bulk PBMCs, from CD4 and CD8 fractions, and from dextramer-positive and dextramer-negative fractions.

The material was PBMCs, obtained around 45 days after the first yellow fever vaccination. The chain was built from TRBV5-4 and TRBJ2-3; the D gene is perhaps TRBD2, on 7 matching bases. The sequence derives from a man between 18 and 35 years old who received the YFV17D yellow fever vaccine. CDR3 loop: CASSLRRGRTDTQYF. The nucleotide sequence reads TGTGCCAGCAGCTTGCGGCGGGGGCGCACAGATACGCAGTATTTT.